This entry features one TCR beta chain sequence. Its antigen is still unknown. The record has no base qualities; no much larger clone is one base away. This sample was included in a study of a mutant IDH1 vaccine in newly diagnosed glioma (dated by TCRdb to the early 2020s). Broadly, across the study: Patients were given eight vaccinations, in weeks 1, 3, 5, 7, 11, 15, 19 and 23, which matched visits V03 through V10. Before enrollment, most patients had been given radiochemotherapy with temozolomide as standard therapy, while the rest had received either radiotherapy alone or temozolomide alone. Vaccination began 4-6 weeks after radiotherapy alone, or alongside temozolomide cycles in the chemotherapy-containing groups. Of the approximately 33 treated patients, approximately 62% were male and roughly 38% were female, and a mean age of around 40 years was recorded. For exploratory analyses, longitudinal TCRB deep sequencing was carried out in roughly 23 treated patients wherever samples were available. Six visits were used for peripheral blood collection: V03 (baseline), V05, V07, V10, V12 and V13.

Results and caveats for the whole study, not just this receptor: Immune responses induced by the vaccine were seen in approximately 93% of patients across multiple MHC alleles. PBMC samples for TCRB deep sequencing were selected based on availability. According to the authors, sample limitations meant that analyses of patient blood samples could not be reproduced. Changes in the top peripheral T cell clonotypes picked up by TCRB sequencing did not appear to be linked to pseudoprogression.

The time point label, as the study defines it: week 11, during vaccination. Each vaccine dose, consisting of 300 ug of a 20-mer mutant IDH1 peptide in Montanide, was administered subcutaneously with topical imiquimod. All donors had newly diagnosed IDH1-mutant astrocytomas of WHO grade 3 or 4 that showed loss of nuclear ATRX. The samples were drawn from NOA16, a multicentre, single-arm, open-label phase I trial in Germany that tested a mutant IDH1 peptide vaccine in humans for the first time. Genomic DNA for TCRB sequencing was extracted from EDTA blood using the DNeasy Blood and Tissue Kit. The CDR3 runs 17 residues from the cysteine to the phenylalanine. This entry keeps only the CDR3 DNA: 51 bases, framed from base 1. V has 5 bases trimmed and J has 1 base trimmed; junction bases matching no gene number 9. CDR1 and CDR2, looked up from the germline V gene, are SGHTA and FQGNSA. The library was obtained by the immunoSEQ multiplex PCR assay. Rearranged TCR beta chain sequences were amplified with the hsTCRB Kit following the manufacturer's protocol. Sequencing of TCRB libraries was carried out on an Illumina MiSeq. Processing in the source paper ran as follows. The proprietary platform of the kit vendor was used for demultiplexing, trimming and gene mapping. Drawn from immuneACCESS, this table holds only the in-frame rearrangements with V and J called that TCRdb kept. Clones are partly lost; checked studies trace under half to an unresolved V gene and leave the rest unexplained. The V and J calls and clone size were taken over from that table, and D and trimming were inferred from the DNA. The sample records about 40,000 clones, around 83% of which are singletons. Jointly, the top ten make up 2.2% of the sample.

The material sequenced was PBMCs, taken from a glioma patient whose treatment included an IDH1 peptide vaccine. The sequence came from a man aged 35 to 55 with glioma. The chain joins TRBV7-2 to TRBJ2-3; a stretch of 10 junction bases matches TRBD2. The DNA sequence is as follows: TGTGCCAGCAGCACAGGACTAGCGGCCAAACGCACAGATACGCAGTATTTT. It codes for CASSTGLAAKRTDTQYF.